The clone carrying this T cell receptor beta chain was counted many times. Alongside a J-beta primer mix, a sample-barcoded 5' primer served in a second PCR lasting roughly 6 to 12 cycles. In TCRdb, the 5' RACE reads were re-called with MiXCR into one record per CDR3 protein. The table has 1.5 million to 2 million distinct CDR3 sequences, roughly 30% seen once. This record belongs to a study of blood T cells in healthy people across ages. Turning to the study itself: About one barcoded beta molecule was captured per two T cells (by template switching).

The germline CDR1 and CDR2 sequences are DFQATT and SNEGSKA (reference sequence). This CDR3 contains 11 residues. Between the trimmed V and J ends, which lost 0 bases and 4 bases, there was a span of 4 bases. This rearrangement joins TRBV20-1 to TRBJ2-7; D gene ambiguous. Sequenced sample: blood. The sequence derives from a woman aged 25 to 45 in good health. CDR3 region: CSARDQYEQYF. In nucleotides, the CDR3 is TGCAGTGCTAGAGATCAATACGAGCAGTACTTC.